The rows below give T cell receptor beta chains drawn from one sample of a study of blood T cell repertoires in COVID-19. Generated by immunoSEQ multiplex PCR, the TCRdb table keeps only in-frame clones and is missing some. This table holds roughly 150,000 clones, approximately 83% found once. Sequencing was done on a sample of PBMCs or T cells enriched from blood (not recorded which). The receptors derive from a man in his sixties or seventies who had been exposed to COVID-19. Each CDR3 is given with its conserved first and last residue. D genes are given only for firm matches. Size is stated for part of the rows, as once, few or many counts, or as a class when the clone is expanded.

TRBV14	TRBJ1-1	NA	once	CASSRALKNTEAFF	TGTGCCAGCAGCCGAGCACTTAAGAACACTGAAGCTTTCTTT
TRBV24-1	TRBJ1-2	NA	few	CATSDIDSSYGYTF	TGTGCCACCAGTGATATAGACTCTAGCTATGGCTACACCTTC
TRBV6-4	TRBJ2-3	NA	few	CASRASAADTQYF	TGTGCCAGCAGGGCTAGCGCGGCAGATACGCAGTATTTT
TRBV5-4	TRBJ2-3	TRBD2	NA	CASSREGGLAGDTQYF	TGTGCCAGCAGCCGAGAAGGGGGACTAGCGGGAGATACGCAGTATTTT
TRBV3-1/TRBV3-2	TRBJ2-7	NA	once	CASSQVEGAEQYF	TGTGCCAGCAGCCAAGTAGAGGGAGCAGAGCAGTACTTC
TRBV9	TRBJ1-6	NA	NA	CASSGGQAAYNSPLHF	TGTGCCAGCAGCGGGGGGCAGGCAGCCTATAATTCACCCCTCCACTTT
TRBV29-1	TRBJ2-5	TRBD2	NA	CSVEHVAGRSSQETQYF	TGCAGCGTTGAACATGTAGCGGGCCGATCCTCCCAAGAGACCCAGTACTTC
TRBV5-6	TRBJ2-1	NA	few	CASSFGGSHNEQFF	TGTGCCAGCAGCTTCGGAGGGAGTCACAATGAGCAGTTCTTC
TRBV24-1	TRBJ1-1	NA	NA	CATSEAENTEAFF	TGTGCCACCAGTGAGGCTGAGAACACTGAAGCTTTCTTT
TRBV5-1	TRBJ2-1	TRBD2	few	CASSLSSGGVNEQFF	TGCGCCAGCAGCTTGAGTAGCGGGGGGGTCAATGAGCAGTTCTTC
TRBV3-1/TRBV3-2	TRBJ1-6	NA	NA	CASSQVPAGSPLHF	TGTGCCAGCAGCCAAGTACCCGCGGGTTCACCCCTCCACTTT
TRBV6-6	TRBJ1-1	TRBD1	NA	CASIGQGATEAFF	TGTGCCAGCATCGGACAGGGGGCAACTGAAGCTTTCTTT
TRBV5-1	TRBJ2-5	NA	few	CASSLPTLETQYF	TGCGCCAGCAGCTTGCCTACTCTGGAGACCCAGTACTTC
TRBV9	TRBJ1-1	NA	NA	CASSGGQSNTEAFF	TGTGCCAGCAGCGGGGGACAATCCAACACTGAAGCTTTCTTT
TRBV18	TRBJ1-2	TRBD1	NA	CASSPRDSDGYTF	TGTGCCAGCTCACCTCGGGACAGTGATGGCTACACCTTC
TRBV5-4	TRBJ2-5	NA	NA	CASSLALPGPGGETQYF	TGTGCCAGCAGCTTGGCCCTCCCGGGCCCTGGGGGGGAGACCCAGTACTTC
TRBV28	TRBJ1-1	NA	NA	CASSLTESEAFF	TGTGCCAGCAGTTTAACAGAGAGCGAAGCTTTCTTT
TRBV4-2	TRBJ2-5	TRBD2	NA	CASSQETSGGKETQYF	TGTGCCAGCAGCCAAGAAACTAGCGGGGGAAAAGAGACCCAGTACTTC
TRBV5-1	TRBJ2-1	TRBD1	NA	CASSSRTGGINNEQFF	TGCGCCAGCAGCTCACGGACAGGGGGGATCAACAATGAGCAGTTCTTC
TRBV28	TRBJ1-2	TRBD1	once	CASSSGTANYGYTF	TGTGCCAGCAGTAGTGGGACAGCTAACTATGGCTACACCTTC
TRBV23-1	TRBJ1-1	NA	NA	CASSQRRAGVEAFF	TGCGCCAGCAGTCAACGCAGGGCGGGGGTTGAAGCTTTCTTT
TRBV4-1	TRBJ2-7	TRBD1	few	CASSQEGQGAYEQYF	TGCGCCAGCAGCCAAGAGGGACAGGGGGCCTACGAGCAGTACTTC
TRBV6-2/TRBV6-3	TRBJ2-1	TRBD2	NA	CASSRTSGGREQFF	TGTGCCAGCAGTCGGACTAGCGGGGGCAGAGAGCAGTTCTTC
TRBV9	TRBJ2-7	TRBD2	NA	CASSETSGSGEQYF	TGTGCCAGCAGCGAGACTAGCGGGAGCGGCGAGCAGTACTTC
TRBV6-5	TRBJ1-1	NA	NA	CASNPQPWTDTEAFF	TGTGCCAGCAACCCGCAACCGTGGACAGACACTGAAGCTTTCTTT
TRBV10-2	TRBJ1-1	NA	NA	CASGGSIQESDTEAFF	TGCGCCAGCGGAGGGTCGATACAGGAATCGGACACTGAAGCTTTCTTT
TRBV12-3/TRBV12-4	TRBJ1-5	TRBD1	NA	CACGTDLNQPQHF	TGTGCCTGCGGGACAGACCTTAATCAGCCCCAGCATTTT
TRBV21-1	TRBJ2-1	NA	NA	CASSRHRLAGGPEQFF	TGTGCCAGCAGCAGGCATCGACTAGCGGGGGGGCCCGAGCAGTTCTTC
TRBV4-3	TRBJ1-2	TRBD1	NA	CASSHLGGTGSGYTF	TGCGCCAGCAGCCACTTGGGGGGGACAGGGTCTGGCTACACCTTC
TRBV15	TRBJ1-2	NA	once	CATSRGLKANYGYTF	TGTGCCACCAGCAGGGGACTTAAAGCTAACTATGGCTACACCTTC
TRBV4-2	TRBJ1-1	TRBD1	NA	CASSRDRGYTEAFF	TGTGCCAGCAGCCGGGACAGGGGTTACACTGAAGCTTTCTTT
TRBV2	TRBJ2-3	NA	NA	CASTGTASTDTQYF	TGTGCCAGTACCGGGACTGCTAGCACAGATACGCAGTATTTT
TRBV19	TRBJ1-4	NA	NA	CASSIAARTTNEKLFF	TGTGCCAGTAGTATAGCTGCCAGAACAACTAATGAAAAACTGTTTTTT
TRBV5-1	TRBJ1-2	TRBD1	NA	CASSRTGGKDYGYTF	TGCGCCAGCAGTAGGACAGGGGGTAAGGACTATGGCTACACCTTC
TRBV5-8	TRBJ1-5	NA	NA	CASTRGPLGNQPQHF	TGTGCCAGCACCCGAGGGCCTTTGGGCAATCAGCCCCAGCATTTT
TRBV19	TRBJ2-1	TRBD2	NA	CASSRTSGRRAEQFF	TGTGCCAGTAGTAGGACTAGCGGACGGCGGGCTGAGCAGTTCTTC
TRBV30	TRBJ2-7	NA	once	CAWRRQGSSYEQYF	TGTGCCTGGAGGAGGCAGGGGAGCTCCTACGAGCAGTACTTC
TRBV7-2	TRBJ1-1	NA	NA	CASSFGSGNTEAFF	TGTGCCAGCAGCTTTGGGTCGGGGAACACTGAAGCTTTCTTT
TRBV28	TRBJ2-2	NA	NA	CASGSSGTGELFF	TGTGCCAGCGGGTCCTCGGGCACCGGGGAGCTGTTTTTT
TRBV19	TRBJ2-7	NA	NA	CASGGEPGYEQYF	TGTGCCAGTGGGGGCGAGCCGGGCTACGAGCAGTACTTC
TRBV2	TRBJ1-1	NA	NA	CASMSYSPMNTEAFF	TGTGCCAGCATGAGCTACAGCCCTATGAACACTGAAGCTTTCTTT
TRBV9	TRBJ2-3	TRBD1	NA	CASSVGQGISDTQYF	TGTGCCAGCAGCGTAGGACAGGGCATCTCAGATACGCAGTATTTT
TRBV6-5	TRBJ1-4	TRBD1	NA	CASSRNRGINEKLFF	TGTGCCAGCAGCCGCAACAGGGGCATTAATGAAAAACTGTTTTTT
TRBV28	TRBJ1-5	TRBD1	NA	CASSFPGTGGSGPQHF	TGTGCCAGCAGTTTTCCGGGGACAGGGGGTAGTGGTCCCCAGCATTTT
TRBV7-2	TRBJ2-3	TRBD2	NA	CASTHGGSWGDTQYF	TGTGCCAGCACCCACGGGGGGAGCTGGGGGGATACGCAGTATTTT
TRBV28	TRBJ2-1	TRBD1	few	CASRGDRGYNEQFF	TGTGCCAGCAGAGGGGACAGGGGTTACAATGAGCAGTTCTTC
TRBV18	TRBJ1-4	NA	NA	CASSPPGAQNYNEKLFF	TGTGCCAGCTCACCACCAGGGGCCCAAAACTATAATGAAAAACTGTTTTTT
TRBV29-1	TRBJ2-7	NA	NA	CSVQSGTGPYEQYF	TGCAGCGTACAAAGCGGGACAGGTCCTTACGAGCAGTACTTC
TRBV7-2	TRBJ2-1	TRBD2	once	CASSLRGGLAGDTYNEQFF	TGTGCCAGCAGTCTCAGAGGGGGTCTAGCGGGTGATACCTACAATGAGCAGTTCTTC
TRBV24-1	TRBJ2-5	TRBD1	NA	CATSDWTGSSQYF	TGTGCCACCAGTGATTGGACAGGGAGTTCCCAGTACTTC
TRBV10-3	TRBJ1-2	NA	few	CAISDSGTPDYGYTF	TGTGCCATCAGTGATAGCGGGACACCAGACTATGGCTACACCTTC
TRBV30	TRBJ1-1	NA	NA	CAWSVAALQRAFF	TGTGCCTGGAGTGTGGCAGCGCTCCAGCGAGCTTTCTTT
TRBV27	TRBJ2-7	TRBD2	NA	CASSPYFGGGNSYEQYF	TGTGCCAGCAGTCCCTACTTCGGCGGGGGGAACTCCTACGAGCAGTACTTC
TRBV3-1/TRBV3-2	TRBJ2-7	TRBD2	NA	CASSQDTSGRGEQYF	TGTGCCAGCAGCCAAGACACGAGCGGGAGAGGCGAGCAGTACTTC
TRBV10-3	TRBJ2-7	TRBD1	NA	CAISAIGVKDRGNRIVSYEQYF	TGTGCCATCAGTGCAATCGGCGTTAAGGACAGGGGGAATAGGATAGTATCCTACGAGCAGTACTTC
TRBV6-5	TRBJ1-5	TRBD1	NA	CASGTGGNQPQHF	TGTGCCAGCGGGACAGGGGGTAATCAGCCCCAGCATTTT
TRBV6-1	TRBJ1-1	NA	NA	CASSEPGKDTEAFF	TGTGCCAGCAGTGAACCAGGGAAGGACACTGAAGCTTTCTTT